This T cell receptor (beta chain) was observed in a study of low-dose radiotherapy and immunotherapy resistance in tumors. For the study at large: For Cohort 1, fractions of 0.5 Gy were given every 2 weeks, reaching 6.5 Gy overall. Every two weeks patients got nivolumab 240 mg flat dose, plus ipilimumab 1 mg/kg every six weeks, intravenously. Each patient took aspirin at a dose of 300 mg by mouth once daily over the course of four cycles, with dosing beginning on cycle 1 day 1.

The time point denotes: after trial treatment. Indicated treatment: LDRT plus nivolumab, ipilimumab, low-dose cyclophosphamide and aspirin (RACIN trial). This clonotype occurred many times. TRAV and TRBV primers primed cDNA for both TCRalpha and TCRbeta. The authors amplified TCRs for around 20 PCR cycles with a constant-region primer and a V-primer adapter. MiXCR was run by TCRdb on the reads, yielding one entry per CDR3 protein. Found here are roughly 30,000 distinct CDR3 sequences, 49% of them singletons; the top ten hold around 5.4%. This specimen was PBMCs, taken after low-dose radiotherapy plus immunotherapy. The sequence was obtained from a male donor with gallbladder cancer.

The CDR3 reads CASSEMAGGYQETQYF. CDR3 DNA sequence: TGTGCCAGCAGTGAGATGGCGGGGGGGTACCAAGAGACCCAGTACTTC. The chain combines TRBV2 with TRBJ2-5; 9 nucleotides line up with TRBD2. The V segment lost 3 bases and the J segment 0 bases; nucleotides outside the gene matches: 5. From germline, CDR1 is SNHLY and CDR2 FYNNEI. The CDR3 consists of 16 residues.